This TCR beta chain was found in a study of CD8+ T cells in alopecia areata. Study in general: Affected scalp percentage set treated patients' severity scores. Regarding the study as a whole: In scalp, tofacitinib significantly decreased clonality and expanded CD8+ clones among the top 100. Normal scalp had lower clonality than lesional scalp, with alopecia totalis/universalis lesions showing this most strongly. Many of the expanded lesional clones endured in scalp and blood while on tofacitinib.

cDNA reverse transcribed from extracted RNA served as the sequencing template. Method: immunoSEQ multiplex PCR; TCRdb's copy keeps in-frame clones and lacks some. This sample has over 15,000 clones, with 50% to 75% found just once. CDR3 length: 13 residues. V shed 6 bases and J 7 bases; nucleotides not matched to a gene: 7. CDR1 and CDR2 from the germline V gene are MDHEN and SYDVKM. Stated treatment: oral pan-JAK inhibitor, 5-10 mg twice daily. The investigators collected lesional scalp punch biopsies and peripheral blood from alopecia areata patients. This clone was detected once. The antigen remains undetermined.

The specimen comprised skin, sampled at week 4, from a patient treated with tofacitinib. The receptor was isolated from a human donor with alopecia areata. This sequence joins TRBV28 and TRBJ2-7; 9 positions agree with TRBD1. The CDR3 DNA reads as TGTGCCAGCAGGACACAGGGGGCGAGGGAGCAGTACTTC. Translating gives CASRTQGAREQYF. Using reference TRBV28 and TRBJ2-7 for the parts outside the CDR3, the full variable domain is DVKVTQSSRYLVKRTGEKVFLECVQDMDHENMFWYRQDPGLGLRLIYFSYDVKMKEKGDIPEGYSVSREKKERFSLILESASTNQTSMYLCASRTQGAREQYFGPGTRLTVT.